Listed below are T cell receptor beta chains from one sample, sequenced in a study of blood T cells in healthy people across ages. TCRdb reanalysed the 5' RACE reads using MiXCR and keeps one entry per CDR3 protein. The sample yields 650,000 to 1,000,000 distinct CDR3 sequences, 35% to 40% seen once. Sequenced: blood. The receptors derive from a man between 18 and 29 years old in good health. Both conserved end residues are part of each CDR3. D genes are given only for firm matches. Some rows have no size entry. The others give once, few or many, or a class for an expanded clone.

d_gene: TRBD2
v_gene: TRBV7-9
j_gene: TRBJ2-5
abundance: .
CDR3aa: CASSFIGSGALQDTQYF
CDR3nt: TGTGCCAGCAGCTTTATTGGTAGCGGGGCCCTGCAAGATACCCAGTACTTC

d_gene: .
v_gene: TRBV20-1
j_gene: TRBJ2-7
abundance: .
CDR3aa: CSARKDLSYEQYF
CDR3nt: TGCAGTGCTAGGAAGGATTTATCCTACGAGCAGTACTTC

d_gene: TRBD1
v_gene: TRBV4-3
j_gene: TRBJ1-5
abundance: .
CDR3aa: CASSQDKGRDSLRNQPQHF
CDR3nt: TGCGCCAGCAGCCAAGATAAAGGGCGGGACAGTCTGAGAAATCAGCCCCAGCATTTT

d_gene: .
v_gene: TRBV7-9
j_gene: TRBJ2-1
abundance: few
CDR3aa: CASRPRDVKNEQFF
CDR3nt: TGTGCCAGCAGACCTCGGGACGTGAAGAATGAGCAGTTCTTC

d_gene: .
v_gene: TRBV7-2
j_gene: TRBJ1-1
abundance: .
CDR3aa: CASSLVYGAPGEAFF
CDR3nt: TGTGCCAGCAGCTTAGTTTATGGGGCTCCAGGGGAAGCTTTCTTT

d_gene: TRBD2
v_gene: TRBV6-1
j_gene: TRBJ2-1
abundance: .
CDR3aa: CASSGLAGAANEQFF
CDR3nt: TGTGCCAGCAGTGGTCTGGCGGGAGCTGCCAATGAGCAGTTCTTC

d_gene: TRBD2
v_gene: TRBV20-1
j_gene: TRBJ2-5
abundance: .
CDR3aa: CSAPPSGGPQETQYF
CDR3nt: TGCAGTGCGCCTCCTAGCGGGGGTCCCCAAGAGACCCAGTACTTC

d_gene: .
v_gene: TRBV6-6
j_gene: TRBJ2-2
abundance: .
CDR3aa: CASSYSPDPETGELFF
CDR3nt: TGTGCCAGCAGTTACTCGCCGGATCCGGAAACCGGGGAGCTGTTTTTT

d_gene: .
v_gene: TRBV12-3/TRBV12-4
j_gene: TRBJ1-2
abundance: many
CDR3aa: CASTPPPRGGYTF
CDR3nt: TGTGCCAGCACCCCGCCTCCTAGGGGTGGCTACACCTTC

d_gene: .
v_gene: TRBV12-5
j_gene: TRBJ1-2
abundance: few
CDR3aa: CASGLVNGRYGYTF
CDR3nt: TGTGCTAGTGGTTTGGTAAACGGCCGGTATGGCTACACCTTC

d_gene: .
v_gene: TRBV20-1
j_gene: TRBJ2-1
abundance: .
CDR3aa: CSAGPRKPGNEQFF
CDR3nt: TGCAGTGCTGGACCCAGGAAGCCTGGCAATGAGCAGTTCTTC

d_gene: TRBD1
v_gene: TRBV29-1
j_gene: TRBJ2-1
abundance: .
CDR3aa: CSVSGGQGARDNEQFF
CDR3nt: TGCAGCGTTTCTGGGGGACAGGGGGCGCGGGACAATGAGCAGTTCTTC

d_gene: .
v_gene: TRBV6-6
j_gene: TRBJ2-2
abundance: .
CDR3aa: CASSSRGEDTGELFF
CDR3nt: TGTGCCAGCAGTTCCCGGGGAGAGGACACCGGGGAGCTGTTTTTT

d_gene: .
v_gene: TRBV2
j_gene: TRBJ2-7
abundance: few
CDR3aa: CASSADRRTYEQYF
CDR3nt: TGTGCCAGCAGTGCCGATCGGAGAACTTACGAGCAGTACTTC

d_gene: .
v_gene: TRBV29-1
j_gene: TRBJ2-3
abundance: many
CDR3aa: CSVGTLNTDTQYF
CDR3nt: TGCAGCGTGGGGACACTCAACACAGATACGCAGTATTTT

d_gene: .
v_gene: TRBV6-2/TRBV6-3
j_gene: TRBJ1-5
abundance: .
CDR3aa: CASSYGSYPNQPQHF
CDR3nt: TGTGCCAGCAGTTACGGCTCTTACCCAAATCAGCCCCAGCATTTT

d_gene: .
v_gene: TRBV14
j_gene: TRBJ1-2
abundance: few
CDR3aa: CASSRLSGLDGYTF
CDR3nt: TGTGCCAGCAGCCGCCTATCAGGGCTGGATGGCTACACCTTC

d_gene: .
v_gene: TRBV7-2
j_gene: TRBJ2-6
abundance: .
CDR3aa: CASRGAGRANVLTF
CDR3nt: TGTGCCAGCAGAGGGGCAGGTCGGGCCAACGTCCTGACTTTC

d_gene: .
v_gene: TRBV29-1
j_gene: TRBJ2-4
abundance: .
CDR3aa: CSATDSDKDIQYF
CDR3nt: TGCAGCGCTACGGACAGCGATAAGGACATTCAGTACTTC

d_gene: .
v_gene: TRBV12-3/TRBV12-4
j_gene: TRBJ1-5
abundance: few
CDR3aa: CASSAMENQPQHF
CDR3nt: TGTGCCAGCAGCGCCATGGAGAATCAGCCCCAGCATTTT

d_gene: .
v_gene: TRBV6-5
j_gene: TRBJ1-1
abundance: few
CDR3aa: CASSSTKYTEAFF
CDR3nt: TGTGCCAGCAGTTCCACGAAATACACTGAAGCTTTCTTT

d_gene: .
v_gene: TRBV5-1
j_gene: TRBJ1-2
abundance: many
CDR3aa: CASSLGDGIPYTF
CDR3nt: TGCGCCAGCAGCTTGGGGGACGGGATTCCATACACCTTC

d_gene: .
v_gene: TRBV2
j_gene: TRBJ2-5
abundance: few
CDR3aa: CASIFGETQYF
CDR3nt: TGTGCCAGCATTTTCGGAGAGACCCAGTACTTC

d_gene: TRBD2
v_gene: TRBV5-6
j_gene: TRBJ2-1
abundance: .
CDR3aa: CASSLDGGVYNEQFF
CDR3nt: TGTGCCAGCAGCTTGGATGGGGGGGTCTACAATGAGCAGTTCTTC

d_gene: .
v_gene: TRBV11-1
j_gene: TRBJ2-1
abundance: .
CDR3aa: CASSLGVGWDEQFF
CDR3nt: TGTGCCAGCAGCTTAGGGGTGGGGTGGGATGAGCAGTTCTTC

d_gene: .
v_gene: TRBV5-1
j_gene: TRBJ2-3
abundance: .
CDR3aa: CASSLDPGGGGTDTQYF
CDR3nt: TGCGCCAGCAGCTTGGATCCGGGGGGCGGTGGCACAGATACGCAGTATTTT

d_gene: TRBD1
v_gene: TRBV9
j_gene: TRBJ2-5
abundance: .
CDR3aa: CASSVGVGGAETQYF
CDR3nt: TGTGCCAGCAGCGTAGGAGTAGGGGGCGCAGAGACCCAGTACTTC

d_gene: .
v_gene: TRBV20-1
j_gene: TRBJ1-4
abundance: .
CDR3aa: CSARRGFEEKLFF
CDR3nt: TGCAGTGCTCGGCGAGGTTTTGAGGAAAAACTGTTTTTT

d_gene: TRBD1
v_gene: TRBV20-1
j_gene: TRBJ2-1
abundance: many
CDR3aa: CSARQGAGGNEQFF
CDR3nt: TGCAGTGCGCGGCAGGGGGCAGGAGGGAATGAGCAGTTCTTC

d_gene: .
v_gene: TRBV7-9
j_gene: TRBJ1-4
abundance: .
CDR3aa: CASSQLGREKLFF
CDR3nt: TGTGCCAGCAGCCAACTGGGTCGAGAAAAACTGTTTTTT

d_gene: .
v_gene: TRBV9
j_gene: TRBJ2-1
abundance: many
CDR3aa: CASSVEGHNEQFF
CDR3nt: TGTGCCAGCAGCGTAGAGGGACACAATGAGCAGTTCTTC

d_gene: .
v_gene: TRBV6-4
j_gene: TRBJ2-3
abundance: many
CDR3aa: CASSELGAEDTQYF
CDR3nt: TGTGCCAGCAGTGAATTGGGGGCGGAAGATACGCAGTATTTT

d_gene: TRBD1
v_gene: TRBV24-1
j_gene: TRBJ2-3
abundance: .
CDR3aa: CATSDLDRGRPTDTQYF
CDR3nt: TGTGCCACCAGTGATCTGGACAGGGGCCGGCCCACAGATACGCAGTATTTT

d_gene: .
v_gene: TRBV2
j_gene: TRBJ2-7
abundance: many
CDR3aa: CASSEALGRPYEQYF
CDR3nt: TGTGCCAGCAGTGAAGCGCTTGGCAGACCATACGAGCAGTACTTC

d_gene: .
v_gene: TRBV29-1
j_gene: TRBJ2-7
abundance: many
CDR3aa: CSVHSGGSYEQYF
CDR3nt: TGCAGCGTTCACTCGGGCGGATCCTACGAGCAGTACTTC

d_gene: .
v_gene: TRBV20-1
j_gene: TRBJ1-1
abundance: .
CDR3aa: CSALSTRDTTEAFF
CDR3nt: TGCAGTGCCCTTAGCACCAGGGACACCACTGAAGCTTTCTTT

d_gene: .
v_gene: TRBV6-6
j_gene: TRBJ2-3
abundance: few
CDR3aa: CASSYETATDTQYF
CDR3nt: TGTGCCAGCAGTTACGAGACAGCCACAGATACGCAGTATTTT

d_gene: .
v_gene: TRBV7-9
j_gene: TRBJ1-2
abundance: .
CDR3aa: CASSSDRKNYGYTF
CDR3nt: TGTGCCAGCAGCTCCGACAGGAAGAACTATGGCTACACCTTC

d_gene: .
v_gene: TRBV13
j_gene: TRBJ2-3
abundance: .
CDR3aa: CASSFWDSGTDMQYF
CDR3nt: TGTGCCAGCAGCTTCTGGGACTCAGGCACAGATATGCAGTATTTT

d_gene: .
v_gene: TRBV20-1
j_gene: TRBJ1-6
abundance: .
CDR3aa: CSASGPGSNSPLHF
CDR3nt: TGCAGTGCTTCGGGGCCGGGGAGTAATTCACCCCTCCACTTT

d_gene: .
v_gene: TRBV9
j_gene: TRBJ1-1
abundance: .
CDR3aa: CASSVGSEAFF
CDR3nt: TGTGCCAGCAGCGTAGGCTCTGAAGCTTTCTTT

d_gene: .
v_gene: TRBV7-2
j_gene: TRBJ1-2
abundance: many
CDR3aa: CASSIYTDSNYGYTF
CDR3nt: TGTGCCAGCAGCATCTACACAGACTCTAACTATGGCTACACCTTC

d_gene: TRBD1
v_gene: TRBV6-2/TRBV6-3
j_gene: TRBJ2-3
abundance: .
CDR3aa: CASDTGTGGTDTQYF
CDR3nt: TGTGCCAGCGACACCGGGACAGGGGGCACCGATACGCAGTATTTT

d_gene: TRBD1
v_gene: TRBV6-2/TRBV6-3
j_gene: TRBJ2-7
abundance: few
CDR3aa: CASRKTMDRFYEQYF
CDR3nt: TGTGCCAGCAGGAAAACTATGGACAGGTTCTACGAGCAGTACTTC

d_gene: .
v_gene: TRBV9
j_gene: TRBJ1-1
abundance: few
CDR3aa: CASNGMNTEAFF
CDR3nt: TGTGCCAGCAATGGGATGAACACTGAAGCTTTCTTT

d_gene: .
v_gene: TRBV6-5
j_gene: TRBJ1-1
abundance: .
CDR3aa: CASSYSVGNETFF
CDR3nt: TGTGCCAGCAGTTACTCAGTGGGGAATGAAACTTTCTTT

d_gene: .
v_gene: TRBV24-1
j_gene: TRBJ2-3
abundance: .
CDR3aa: CATSEDGARDTQYF
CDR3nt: TGTGCCACCAGCGAAGACGGCGCCAGGGATACGCAGTATTTT

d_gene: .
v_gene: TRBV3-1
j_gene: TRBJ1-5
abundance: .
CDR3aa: CASSQVGPNSNQPQHF
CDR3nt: TGTGCCAGCAGCCAAGTGGGCCCAAATAGCAATCAGCCCCAGCATTTT

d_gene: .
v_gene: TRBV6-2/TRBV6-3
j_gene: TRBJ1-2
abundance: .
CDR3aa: CASSSRDSGGYTF
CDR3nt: TGTGCCAGCAGTTCTCGGGACTCGGGCGGCTACACCTTC

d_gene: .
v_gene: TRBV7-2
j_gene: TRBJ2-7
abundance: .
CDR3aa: CASSLEVGTNLYNEQYF
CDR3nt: TGTGCCAGCAGCTTAGAGGTGGGGACAAACCTTTACAATGAGCAGTACTTC

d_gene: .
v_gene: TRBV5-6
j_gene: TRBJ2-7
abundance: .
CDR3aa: CASSLEGRLSYEQYF
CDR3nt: TGTGCCAGCAGCTTGGAGGGCCGCCTCTCCTACGAGCAGTACTTC

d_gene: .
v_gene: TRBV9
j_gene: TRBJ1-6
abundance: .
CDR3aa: CASSVGGNNSALHF
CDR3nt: TGTGCCAGCAGCGTAGGCGGAAATAATTCAGCCCTCCACTTT

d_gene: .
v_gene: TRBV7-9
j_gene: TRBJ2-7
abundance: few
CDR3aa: CASGGSSSYEQYF
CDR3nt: TGTGCCAGCGGGGGATCTAGCTCCTACGAGCAGTACTTC

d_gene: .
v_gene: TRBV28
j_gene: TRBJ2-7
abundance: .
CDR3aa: CASSGTETDLYEQYF
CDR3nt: TGTGCCAGCAGTGGGACCGAAACCGACCTATACGAGCAGTACTTC

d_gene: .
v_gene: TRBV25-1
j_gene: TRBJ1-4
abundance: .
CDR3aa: CASSETGSSGGKLFF
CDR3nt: TGTGCCAGCAGTGAAACCGGGAGTTCGGGCGGGAAACTGTTTTTT

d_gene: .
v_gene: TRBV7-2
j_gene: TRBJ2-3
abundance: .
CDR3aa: CASASTDAQYF
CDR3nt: TGTGCCAGCGCTAGCACAGATGCGCAGTATTTT